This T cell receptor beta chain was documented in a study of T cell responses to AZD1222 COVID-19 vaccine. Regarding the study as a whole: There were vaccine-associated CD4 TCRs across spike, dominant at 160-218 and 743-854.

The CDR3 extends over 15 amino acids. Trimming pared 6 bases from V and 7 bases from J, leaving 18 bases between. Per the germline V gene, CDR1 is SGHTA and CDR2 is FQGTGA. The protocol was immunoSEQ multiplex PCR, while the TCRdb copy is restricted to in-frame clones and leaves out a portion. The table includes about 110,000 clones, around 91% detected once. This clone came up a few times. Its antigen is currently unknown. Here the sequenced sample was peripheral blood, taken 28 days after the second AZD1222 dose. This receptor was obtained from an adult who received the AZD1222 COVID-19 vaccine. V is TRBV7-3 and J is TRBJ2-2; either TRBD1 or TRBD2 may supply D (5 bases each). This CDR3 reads CASREQDTGNGELFF. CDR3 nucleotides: TGTGCCAGCAGAGAACAGGACACGGGGAACGGGGAGCTGTTTTTT.